A single sample gave rise to the 13 T cell receptor beta chains below, sequenced in a study of T-cell reconstitution after alpha-beta-depleted transplantation in children (TCRdb year 2016). In the paper's terms, the treatment or condition label means: allogeneic hematopoietic cell transplantation with graft depleted of TCRalphabeta T cells and CD19 B cells. The library relied on PCR. Sequencing used an Illumina HiSeq 2500. TCR libraries were prepared with molecular barcoding, using unique molecular identifiers to normalize TCRbeta repertoire quantification. Using fastp trimming at Q25 and MiXCR clonotype assembly, TCRdb reanalyzed the public sequencing data and kept in-frame beta chains. Rows merge per CDR3 protein into single entries with the most common DNA and genes. This sample comprises about 980,000 distinct CDR3 sequences, roughly 29% of them detected only once. About 28% of the sample is in the top ten clones.

Source: PBMCs, mostly from graft donor cells, taken 360 days after TCRalphabeta/CD19-depleted stem cell transplant. The receptors shown here come from a boy under two years old who had a stem cell transplant for SCID, so the T cells may come from the graft donor.

This clonotype occurred a few times. This chain joins TRBV6-5 and TRBJ2-6; D not certain. Trimming took 0 bases from V and 0 from J, leaving 6 bases between them. The CDR3 is 16 amino acids. Germline-derived CDR1 and CDR2 are MNHEY and SVGAGI. The DNA of the CDR3 is TGTGCCAGCAGTTACTCACGAGGCTCTGGGGCCAACGTCCTGACTTTC. This translates into CASSYSRGSGANVLTF.

This clonotype came up many times. The V gene is TRBV29-1, the J gene TRBJ2-2; D ambiguous. V lost 7 bases, J lost 3 bases, and 6 bases lay in between. This CDR3 spans 11 amino acids. CDR1 SQVTM and CDR2 ANQGSEA come from the germline V gene. The CDR3 is CSAGHTGELFF. CDR3 coding DNA: TGCAGCGCTGGTCACACCGGGGAGCTGTTTTTT.

The chain combines TRBV7-8 with TRBJ2-3; D remains ambiguous. V lost 0 bases and J 5 bases, leaving 15 bases between the germline ends. The CDR3 loop spans 16 amino acids. Germline-derived CDR1 and CDR2 are SGHVS and FQNEAQ. Written as DNA, the CDR3 is TGTGCCAGCAGCTTAGCAGCTGGACCAAACCGAGATACGCAGTATTTT. It codes for CASSLAAGPNRDTQYF.

V gene TRBV10-3 combines with J gene TRBJ2-2, with a weak D call TRBD2 (6 bases). Germline CDR1 is ENHRY and CDR2 is SYGVKD. Trimming cost V 5 bases and J 0 bases, with 19 bases left between them. The CDR3 has 18 amino acids. The DNA for the CDR3 is TGTGCCATCAGTACCCCGCCCGCGGGACCGACGAACACCGGGGAGCTGTTTTTT. It codes for CAISTPPAGPTNTGELFF.

This chain uses TRBV20-1 with TRBJ2-3; TRBD2 might be the D (6 bases). The germline V gene has CDR1 DFQATT and CDR2 SNEGSKA (reference sequence). V was shortened by 6 bases and J by 1 base, with 17 bases between the two germline ends. This CDR3 is 15 amino acids long. The DNA of the CDR3 is TGCAGTGCACGACTAGGGACCCGGGGCACAGATACGCAGTATTTT. This translates into CSARLGTRGTDTQYF.

The chain carries TRBV29-1 and TRBJ2-2; 8 bases are a match to TRBD1. Germline CDR1 reads SQVTM; CDR2 reads ANQGSEA. Germline trimming cut 1 base from V and 8 bases from J; bases unmatched to any gene: 6. The length of the CDR3 is 14 residues. Here the CDR3 reads CSVEGQGAGGELFF. CDR3 nucleotide sequence: TGCAGCGTTGAAGGCCAGGGGGCTGGAGGGGAGCTGTTTTTT.

This clonotype was recorded many times. A read error may produce the germline difference seen at one junction end. The chain uses TRBV5-1 and TRBJ2-7, with TRBD1 as a possible D gene (5 bases). This CDR3 region has 13 residues. The germline gives CDR1 SGHRS, CDR2 YFSETQ. The CDR3 bases are TGTGCCAGCAGCCCCGGACCAGGGTACGAGCAGTACTTC. It codes for CASSPGPGYEQYF.

In its sample, this clonotype was seen a few times. The chain has TRBV20-1 and TRBJ2-3; the D gene is possibly TRBD2 (5 bases). Germline V gene data show CDR1 as DFQATT and CDR2 as SNEGSKA (reference sequence). The V and J ends lost 6 bases and 0 bases respectively, with 16 bases between them. The CDR3 length is 15 residues. CDR3 sequence: CSARKDSRSTDTQYF. The CDR3 bases are TGCAGTGCCAGAAAGGACTCACGAAGCACAGATACGCAGTATTTT.

The gene calls are TRBV20-1 and TRBJ2-1; D might be TRBD2 (5 bases). CDR1 DFQATT and CDR2 SNEGSKA come from the germline V gene (reference sequence). The CDR3 is 14 residues long. V lost 3 bases to trimming and J lost 9 bases, with 18 bases between them. As DNA, the CDR3 is TGCAGTGCTAGTCTTCTCCTGCCGGGAACTGAGCAGTTCTTC. Translating it yields CSASLLLPGTEQFF.

The rearrangement joins TRBV2 to TRBJ2-1; weak D call: TRBD2 (5 bases). Trimming shortened V by 4 bases and J by 9 bases, and 10 bases separated the two germline ends. Looked up from germline, CDR1 is SNHLY and CDR2 is FYNNEI. This CDR3 region has 12 residues. The chain's CDR3 is CASSGARGEQFF. The CDR3 DNA sequence: TGTGCCAGCAGTGGAGCACGGGGTGAGCAGTTCTTC.

This chain uses TRBV9 with TRBJ1-1, with D perhaps TRBD1 (5 bases). The V and J ends lost 4 bases and 1 base respectively, with 14 bases between them. The germline gives CDR1 SGDLS, CDR2 YYNGEE. This CDR3 region has 15 residues. The DNA of the CDR3 is TGTGCCAGCAGCCCGCACGGGGCCACGAACACTGAAGCTTTCTTT. This gives the protein CASSPHGATNTEAFF.

This chain links TRBV5-5 with TRBJ2-7; a possible D gene is TRBD1 (6 bases). Germline loops: CDR1 SGHKS, CDR2 YYEKEE (reference sequence). The CDR3 is 13 amino acids. Trimming pared 4 bases from V and 2 bases from J, leaving 10 bases between. For the CDR3, the DNA is TGTGCCAGCAGCACCCGGGACACCTACGAGCAGTACTTC. The encoded protein is CASSTRDTYEQYF.

This clonotype was observed a few times. The V gene is TRBV4-3, the J gene TRBJ2-1; 11 positions agree with TRBD2. CDR1 and CDR2 (germline): LGHNA, YSLEER. The length of the CDR3 is 17 residues. With 0 bases clipped from V and 5 bases from J, the junction kept 6 bases outside the gene matches. The CDR3 region has the DNA TGCGCCAGCAGCCAAGAGGGACCGGGACTAGCGGACAATGAGCAGTTCTTC. It yields the protein CASSQEGPGLADNEQFF.